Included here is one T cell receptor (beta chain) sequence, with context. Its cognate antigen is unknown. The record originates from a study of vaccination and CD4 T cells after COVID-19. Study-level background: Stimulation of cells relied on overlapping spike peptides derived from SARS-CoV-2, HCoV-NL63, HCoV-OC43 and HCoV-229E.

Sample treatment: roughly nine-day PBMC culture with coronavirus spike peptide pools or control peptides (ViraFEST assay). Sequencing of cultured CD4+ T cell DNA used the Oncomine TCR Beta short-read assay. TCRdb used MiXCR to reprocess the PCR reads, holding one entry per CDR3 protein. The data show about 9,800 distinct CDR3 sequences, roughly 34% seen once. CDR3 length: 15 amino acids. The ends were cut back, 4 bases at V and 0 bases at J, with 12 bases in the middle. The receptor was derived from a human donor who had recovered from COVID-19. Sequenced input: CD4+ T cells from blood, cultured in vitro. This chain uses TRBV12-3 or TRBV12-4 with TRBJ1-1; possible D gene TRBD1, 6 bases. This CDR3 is CASSSTDSLNTEAFF. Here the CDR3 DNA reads TGTGCCAGCAGTTCCACGGACAGTTTGAACACTGAAGCTTTCTTT.